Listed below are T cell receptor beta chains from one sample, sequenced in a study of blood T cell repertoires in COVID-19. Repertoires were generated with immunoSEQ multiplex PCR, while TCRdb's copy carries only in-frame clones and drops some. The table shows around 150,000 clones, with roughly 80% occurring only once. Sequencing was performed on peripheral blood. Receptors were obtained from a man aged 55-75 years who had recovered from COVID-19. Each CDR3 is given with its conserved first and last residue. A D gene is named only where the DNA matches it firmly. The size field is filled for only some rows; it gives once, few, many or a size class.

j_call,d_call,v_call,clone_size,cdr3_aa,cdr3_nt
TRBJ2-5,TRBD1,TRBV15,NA,CATSRDWDSQETQYF,TGTGCCACCAGCAGAGATTGGGACAGCCAAGAGACCCAGTACTTC
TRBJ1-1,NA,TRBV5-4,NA,CASSPGAVDTEAFF,TGTGCCAGCAGCCCTGGAGCGGTCGACACTGAAGCTTTCTTT
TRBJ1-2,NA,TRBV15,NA,CATSPGAGGYTF,TGTGCCACCAGTCCAGGGGCAGGTGGCTACACCTTC
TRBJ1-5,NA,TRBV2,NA,CASSGEANQPQHF,TGTGCCAGCAGTGGTGAAGCGAATCAGCCCCAGCATTTT
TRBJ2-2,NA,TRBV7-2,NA,CASTAGGELFF,TGTGCCAGCACCGCGGGCGGGGAGCTGTTTTTT
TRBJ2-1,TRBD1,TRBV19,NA,CASSPQAGTGGWNEQFF,TGTGCCAGTAGTCCCCAGGCCGGGACAGGGGGATGGAATGAGCAGTTCTTC
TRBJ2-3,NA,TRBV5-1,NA,CASSLLGGRSDTQYF,TGCGCCAGCAGCTTACTAGGTGGGAGGTCAGATACGCAGTATTTT
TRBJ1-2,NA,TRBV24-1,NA,CATSDVQGPNYGYTF,TGTGCCACCAGTGATGTACAGGGCCCTAACTATGGCTACACCTTC
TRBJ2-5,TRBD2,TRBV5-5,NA,CASSLRTSGGTQETQYF,TGTGCCAGCAGCTTAAGGACTAGCGGGGGGACTCAAGAGACCCAGTACTTC
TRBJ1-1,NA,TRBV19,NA,CASTPTALNTEAFF,TGTGCCAGTACCCCGACAGCCCTGAACACTGAAGCTTTCTTT
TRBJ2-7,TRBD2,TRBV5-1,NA,CASSLGSGGPDSEQYF,TGCGCCAGCAGCTTGGGGAGCGGGGGCCCGGACAGCGAGCAGTACTTC
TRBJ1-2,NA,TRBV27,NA,CASTTTGYGYTF,TGTGCCAGCACCACTACAGGGTACGGCTACACCTTC
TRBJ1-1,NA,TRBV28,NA,CASSLAGARGNTEAFF,TGTGCCAGCAGTTTGGCCGGAGCTCGGGGTAACACTGAAGCTTTCTTT
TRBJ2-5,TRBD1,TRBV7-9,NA,CASSSGTGGWVETQYF,TGTGCCAGCAGCTCCGGGACAGGGGGCTGGGTAGAGACCCAGTACTTC
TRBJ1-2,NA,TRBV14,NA,CASSHIATGGLVGYTF,TGTGCCAGCAGCCACATAGCGACAGGTGGGCTCGTTGGCTACACCTTC
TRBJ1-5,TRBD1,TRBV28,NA,CASSWGQGGGQPQHF,TGTGCCAGCAGTTGGGGACAGGGGGGAGGTCAGCCCCAGCATTTT
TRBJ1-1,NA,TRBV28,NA,CASSQGGTEAFF,TGTGCCAGCAGTCAAGGGGGCACTGAAGCTTTCTTT
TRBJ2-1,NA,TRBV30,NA,CAWSVSGSYNEQFF,TGTGCCTGGAGTGTATCGGGCTCCTACAATGAGCAGTTCTTC
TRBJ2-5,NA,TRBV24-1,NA,CATSGQGGRETQYF,TGTGCCACCAGTGGTCAGGGAGGTAGAGAGACCCAGTACTTC
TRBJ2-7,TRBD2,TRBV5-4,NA,CASSPDRDYSLYEQYF,TGTGCCAGCAGCCCCGACCGGGACTACTCACTCTACGAGCAGTACTTC
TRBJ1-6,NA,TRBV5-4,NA,CASSAQENNSPLHF,TGTGCCAGCAGCGCACAAGAAAATAATTCACCCCTCCACTTT
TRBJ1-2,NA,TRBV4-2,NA,CASSQVFRGNYGYTF,TGTGCCAGCAGCCAAGTATTCAGGGGAAACTATGGCTACACCTTC
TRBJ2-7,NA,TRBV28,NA,CASSLGTPAYEQYF,TGTGCCAGCAGTTTGGGGACTCCAGCCTACGAGCAGTACTTC
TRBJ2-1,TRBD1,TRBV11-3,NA,CASSKGQGYEQFF,TGTGCCAGCAGCAAGGGACAGGGATATGAGCAGTTCTTC
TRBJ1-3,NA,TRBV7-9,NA,CASSLSGNTGNTIYF,TGTGCCAGCAGCTTATCCGGGAATACTGGAAACACCATATATTTT
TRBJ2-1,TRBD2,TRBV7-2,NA,CASSLESTSGSNEQFF,TGTGCCAGCAGCTTAGAGTCCACTAGCGGTAGCAATGAGCAGTTCTTC
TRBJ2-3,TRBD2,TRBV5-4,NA,CASSFGGTSGAQDTQYF,TGTGCCAGCAGCTTTGGGGGGACTAGCGGGGCCCAGGATACGCAGTATTTT
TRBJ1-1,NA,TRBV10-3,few,CAIRFTQTGNTEAFF,TGTGCCATCAGATTCACCCAAACAGGGAACACTGAAGCTTTCTTT
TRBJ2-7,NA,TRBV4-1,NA,CASSKDRFLYEQYF,TGCGCCAGCAGCAAGGACAGATTTCTTTACGAGCAGTACTTC
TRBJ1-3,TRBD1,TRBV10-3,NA,CATCDRASGNTIYF,TGTGCCACCTGCGACAGGGCCTCTGGAAACACCATATATTTT
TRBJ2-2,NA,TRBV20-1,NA,CSASSYSNTGELFF,TGCAGTGCTAGTTCCTACTCGAACACCGGGGAGCTGTTTTTT
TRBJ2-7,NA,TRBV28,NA,CASIGARAAYEQYF,TGTGCCAGCATTGGGGCCCGGGCAGCATACGAGCAGTACTTC
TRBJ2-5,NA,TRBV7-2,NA,CASSLGQQETQYF,TGTGCCAGCAGCTTAGGGCAACAAGAGACCCAGTACTTC
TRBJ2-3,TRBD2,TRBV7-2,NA,CASSTTSGGDTQYF,TGTGCCAGCAGCACCACTAGCGGGGGGGATACGCAGTATTTT
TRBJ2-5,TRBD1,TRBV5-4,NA,CASSLRGRTGRGETQYF,TGTGCCAGCAGCCTAAGGGGGCGAACAGGGAGAGGAGAGACCCAGTACTTC
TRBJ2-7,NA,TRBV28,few,CASSNIYEQYF,TGTGCCAGCAGTAACATCTACGAGCAGTACTTC
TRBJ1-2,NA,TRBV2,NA,CASSEGRVYGYTF,TGTGCCAGCAGTGAAGGCAGGGTCTATGGCTACACCTTC
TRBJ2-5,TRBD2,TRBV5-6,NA,CASSGLAGAAETQYF,TGTGCCAGCAGCGGACTAGCGGGAGCCGCGGAGACCCAGTACTTC
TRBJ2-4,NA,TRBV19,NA,CASADGAKNIQYF,TGTGCCAGTGCCGACGGGGCCAAAAACATTCAGTACTTC
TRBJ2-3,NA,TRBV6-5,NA,CASNPGGGPTDTQYF,TGTGCCAGCAACCCAGGGGGAGGACCCACAGATACGCAGTATTTT
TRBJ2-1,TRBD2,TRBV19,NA,CASSIAPPSGSGNEQFF,TGTGCCAGTAGTATAGCCCCGCCTAGCGGGAGTGGCAATGAGCAGTTCTTC
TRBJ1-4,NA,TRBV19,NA,CASSTGNTNEKLFF,TGTGCCAGTAGTACGGGGAATACTAATGAAAAACTGTTTTTT
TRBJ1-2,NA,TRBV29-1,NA,CSAGGGGGYTF,TGCAGCGCAGGAGGGGGGGGAGGCTACACCTTC
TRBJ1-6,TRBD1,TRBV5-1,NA,CASSLRSPGQGSPLHF,TGCGCCAGCAGCTTAAGGTCCCCGGGACAGGGCAGCCCCCTCCACTTT
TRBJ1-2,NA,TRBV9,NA,CASSVEGQGFGYTF,TGTGCCAGCAGCGTAGAGGGGCAGGGATTTGGCTACACCTTC
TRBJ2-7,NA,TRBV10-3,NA,CAISTTSYEQYF,TGTGCCATCTCGACAACTTCCTACGAGCAGTACTTC
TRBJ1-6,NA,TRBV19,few,CASSMEGALGNSPLHF,TGTGCCAGTAGTATGGAGGGCGCCCTTGGTAATTCACCCCTCCACTTT
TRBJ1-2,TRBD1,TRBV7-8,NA,CASSRGTVNYGYTF,TGTGCCAGCAGCCGCGGGACAGTTAACTATGGCTACACCTTC
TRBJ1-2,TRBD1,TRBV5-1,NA,CASSLATGGRVYGYTF,TGCGCCAGCAGCTTGGCCACAGGGGGCCGCGTCTATGGCTACACCTTC
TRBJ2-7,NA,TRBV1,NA,CTSSHDSWLAGVYEQYF,TGCACCAGCAGCCACGACTCCTGGCTAGCGGGAGTTTACGAGCAGTACTTC
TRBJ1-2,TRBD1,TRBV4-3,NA,CASSQDRLVRDRANYGYTF,TGCGCCAGCAGCCAAGACCGACTCGTTAGGGACAGGGCGAACTATGGCTACACCTTC
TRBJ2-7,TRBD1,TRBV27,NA,CASRSTGTGDHEQYF,TGTGCCAGCAGAAGTACCGGGACAGGGGACCACGAGCAGTACTTC
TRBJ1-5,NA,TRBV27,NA,CASSLFGGGNYQPQHF,TGTGCCAGCAGTTTATTTGGGGGGGGAAATTATCAGCCCCAGCATTTT
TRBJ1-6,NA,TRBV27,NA,CASRDTGIYNSPLHF,TGTGCCAGCAGGGACACCGGAATCTATAATTCACCCCTCCACTTT
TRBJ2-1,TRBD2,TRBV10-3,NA,CATRLAGDNEQFF,TGTGCCACCCGCCTAGCGGGCGACAATGAGCAGTTCTTC
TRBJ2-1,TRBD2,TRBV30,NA,CAWSVRGTSGYNEQFF,TGTGCCTGGAGTGTAAGGGGGACTAGCGGATACAATGAGCAGTTCTTC
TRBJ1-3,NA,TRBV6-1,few,CASREESSGNTIYF,TGTGCCAGCAGGGAGGAGAGCTCTGGAAACACCATATATTTT
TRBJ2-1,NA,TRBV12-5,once,CASGLVLGLGASSYNEQFF,TGTGCTAGTGGTTTGGTACTGGGGTTAGGGGCGAGCTCCTACAATGAGCAGTTCTTC
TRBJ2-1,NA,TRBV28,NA,CASSGTNSYNEQFF,TGTGCCAGCAGTGGAACTAACTCCTACAATGAGCAGTTCTTC
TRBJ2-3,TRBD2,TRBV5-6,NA,CASSYIAGASTDTQYF,TGTGCCAGCAGTTACATAGCGGGGGCCAGCACAGATACGCAGTATTTT